Below, one T cell receptor (beta chain) is given with its context. This receptor's antigen is unknown. One base away there is no much larger clone; base qualities are not given. From the germline V gene (reference sequence), CDR1 is MNHEY and CDR2 is SMNVEV. V is clipped by 1 base and J by 2 bases, and the sequence between their germline boundaries is 8 bases long. Spanning cysteine to phenylalanine, the CDR3 consists of 15 amino acids. Of the read, only the CDR3 DNA is kept; its 45 bases are in frame from base 1. This entry comes from a study of T-cell reconstitution after alpha-beta-depleted transplantation in children (dated by TCRdb to 2016 to 2017). Regarding the complete study: Using TCR repertoire profiling, the study followed T-cell immune reconstitution in a quantitative way in children after TCRalphabeta/CD19-depleted allogeneic hematopoietic cell transplantation. Overall results and qualifications from the work: In some patients, high TCRbeta diversity at day 60 was attributed to recipient T cells and intrathymic progenitors that had survived conditioning. Over subsequent months, a decline in hyperexpanded clone frequencies was noted, and after one year, T-cell counts and TCRbeta diversity were mostly ascribed to newly produced T cells. About two months after transplant, the apparently early recovery of alphabetaT-cell counts reportedly depended on just several hundred clones that had expanded rapidly and came from non-depleted graft cells.

The treatment or condition label corresponds to: allogeneic hematopoietic cell transplantation with graft depleted of TCRalphabeta T cells and CD19 B cells. Transplant recipients were children who received TCRalphabeta/CD19-depleted allogeneic hematopoietic cell grafts. To prepare the library, PCR was applied. The listed sequencing device is Illumina HiSeq 2500. Molecular barcoding was employed in the preparation of TCR libraries, with unique molecular identifiers being used to normalize TCRbeta repertoire quantification. TCRdb handled the public reads itself, with Q25 trimming in fastp and clone calling in MiXCR, and kept productive beta chains. Duplicate CDR3 protein sequences are folded into a single record with the most common DNA and genes. This sample holds about 580,000 distinct CDR3 sequences; more than 20% were observed only once. Less than 15% of the sample rests with the top ten.

The TCR originated in a boy younger than two who had a stem cell transplant for acute myeloid leukemia, so the T cells may come from the graft donor. The receptor chain draws on TRBV27 and TRBJ2-2; the best D guess is TRBD1, with 6 bases matching. The material was PBMCs, mostly from graft donor cells, obtained 360 days after TCRalphabeta/CD19-depleted stem cell transplant. Here is the DNA: TGTGCCAGCAGTTTATGGGGGACAAACACCGGGGAGCTGTTTTTT. Its coded protein is CASSLWGTNTGELFF.